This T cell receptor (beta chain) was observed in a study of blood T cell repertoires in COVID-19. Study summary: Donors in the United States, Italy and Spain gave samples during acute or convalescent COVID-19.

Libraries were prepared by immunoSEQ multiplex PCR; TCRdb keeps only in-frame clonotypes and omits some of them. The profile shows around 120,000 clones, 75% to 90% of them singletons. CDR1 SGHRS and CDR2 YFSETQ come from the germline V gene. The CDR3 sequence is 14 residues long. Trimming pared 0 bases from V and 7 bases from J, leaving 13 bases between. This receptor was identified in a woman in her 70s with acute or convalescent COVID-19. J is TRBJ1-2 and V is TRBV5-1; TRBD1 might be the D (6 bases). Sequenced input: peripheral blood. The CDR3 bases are TGCGCCAGCAGCTTGGAATCTACAGGGCTTGGCTACACCTTC. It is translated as CASSLESTGLGYTF.